This TCR beta chain appears in the sequencing data of a study of molecular identifiers for immune sequencing clone quantification. This CDR3 has 15 residues. Germline V lookup: CDR1 DFQATT, CDR2 SNEGSKA (reference sequence). Note on this clonotype: At one of its ends the junction is not consistent with the germline gene, which may arise from a read error.

A CD8+CD4-CCR7+CD45RA+ gate was used to sort naive CD8 T cells. One entry per CDR3 protein, called by TCRdb with MiXCR from the PCR reads. The sample yields 460,000 or so distinct CDR3 sequences, 20% to 25% seen once. The V gene is TRBV20-1, the J gene TRBJ2-3; TRBD1 matches at 7 bases. The receptor comes from a human donor in good health. Some libraries in this study had Jurkat cell RNA spiked in. The specimen was naive CD8+ T cells from blood, with Jurkat cell RNA spiked in. Sample subset: FACS-sorted CD8+CD4-CCR7+CD45RA+ naive T cells. The CDR3 coding sequence is TGCAGTGCAGGGAGACAGGGCCGTAGCATAGATACGCAGTATTTT. Residues: CSAGRQGRSIDTQYF.